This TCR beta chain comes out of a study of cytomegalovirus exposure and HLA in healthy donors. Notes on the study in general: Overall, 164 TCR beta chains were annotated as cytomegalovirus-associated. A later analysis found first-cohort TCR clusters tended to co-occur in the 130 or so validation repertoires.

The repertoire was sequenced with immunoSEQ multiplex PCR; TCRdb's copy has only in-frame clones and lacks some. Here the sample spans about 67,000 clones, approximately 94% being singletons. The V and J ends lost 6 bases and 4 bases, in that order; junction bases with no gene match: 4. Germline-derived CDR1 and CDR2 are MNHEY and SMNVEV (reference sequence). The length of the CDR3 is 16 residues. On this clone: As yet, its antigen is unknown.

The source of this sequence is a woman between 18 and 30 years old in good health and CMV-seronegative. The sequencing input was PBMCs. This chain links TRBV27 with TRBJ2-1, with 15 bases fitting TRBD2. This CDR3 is CASSGTSGGKYNEQFF. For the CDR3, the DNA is TGTGCCAGCAGCGGGACTAGCGGGGGGAAATACAATGAGCAGTTCTTC.